This T cell receptor (beta chain) was captured in a study of blood T cell repertoires in COVID-19. Study-wide background: Spain, Italy and the United States supplied samples that represented acute and convalescent COVID-19.

CDR3 length: 14 residues. CDR1 is MNHEY, CDR2 SVGAGI, per germline. V lost 6 bases, J lost 5 bases, and 5 bases stayed unmatched. The method was immunoSEQ multiplex PCR; TCRdb's version includes in-frame clones alone and lacks a portion of them. The sample gives roughly 41,000 clones, around 85% of which show up once; around 5% is in the top ten. The chain combines TRBV6-5 with TRBJ2-5; 11 bases line up with TRBD2. The sequencing input was peripheral blood. The receptor's source is a man in his forties or fifties with active COVID-19. The chain's CDR3 is CASRLAGGEETQYF. For the CDR3, the DNA is TGTGCCAGCAGGCTAGCGGGGGGTGAGGAGACCCAGTACTTC.